Following are 21 T cell receptor beta chains from one sample sequenced in a study of shared clonotypes between healthy human individuals. Produced via immunoSEQ multiplex PCR; TCRdb's table is partial and in-frame only. The data contain roughly 2 million clones, approximately 94% of them singletons. Sample: naive CD4+ T cells sorted from blood. Stated subset: CD45RA+ positively selected. These receptors all stem from a man between 18 and 35 years old in good health.

This sequence joins TRBV5-4 and TRBJ2-7; D tentatively reads TRBD1 or TRBD2 (5 bases each). In germline, CDR1 is SGHNT, CDR2 YYREEE (reference sequence). This CDR3 region has 15 residues. The V end was cut by 4 bases, the J end by 7 bases, with 21 bases between. This CDR3 is CASSNQPGTTYEQYF. The CDR3 DNA reads as TGTGCCAGCAGCAACCAACCCGGGACGACATATGAGCAGTACTTC.

The chain carries TRBV28 and TRBJ2-6; a weak D match, TRBD2 (5 bases). Trimming shortened V by 7 bases and J by 0 bases, and 16 bases separated the two germline ends. Germline V gene data show CDR1 as MDHEN and CDR2 as SYDVKM. There are 17 residues in the CDR3. The CDR3 protein is CASTTPVGASGANVLTF. Written as DNA, the CDR3 is TGTGCCAGCACCACGCCCGTGGGAGCCTCTGGGGCCAACGTCCTGACTTTC.

The chain is built from TRBV10-1 and TRBJ2-7; 8 nucleotides line up with TRBD1. Germline V gene lookup returns CDR1 WNHNN and CDR2 SYGVQD (reference sequence). With V trimmed by 2 bases and J by 7 bases, 7 bases remained unmatched. This CDR3 spans 14 amino acids. CDR3 loop: CASSEDQGAREQYF. In nucleotides, the CDR3 is TGCGCCAGCAGTGAGGACCAGGGGGCAAGGGAGCAGTACTTC.

The genes are TRBV5-4 and TRBJ2-2, with TRBD2 matching 10 bases. The CDR3 consists of 15 residues. Unmatched junction bases numbered 5, after V lost 3 bases and J lost 6 bases. Per germline, CDR1 SGHNT and CDR2 YYREEE (reference sequence). This chain's CDR3 is CASSSSGSIAGELFF. The CDR3, as DNA: TGTGCCAGCAGCTCTAGCGGGAGTATCGCCGGGGAGCTGTTTTTT.

The chain has TRBV27 and TRBJ2-7; a possible D gene is TRBD2 (5 bases). Germline loops: CDR1 MNHEY, CDR2 SMNVEV (reference sequence). Trimming shortened V by 6 bases and J by 6 bases, and 24 bases separated the two germline ends. CDR3 length: 16 amino acids. The CDR3 region has the DNA TGTGCCAGCAGCCCTGGACGGGGAAGAACATGGGGCGAGCAGTACTTC. Amino acids: CASSPGRGRTWGEQYF.

This chain links TRBV6-5 with TRBJ2-7; D is ambiguous. The ends were cut back, 4 bases at V and 1 base at J, with 8 bases in the middle. Germline V gene sequence: CDR1 MNHEY, CDR2 SVGAGI. This CDR3 has 13 amino acids. CDR3 sequence reads: CASSSARSYEQYF. The CDR3 DNA sequence: TGTGCCAGCAGTTCTGCCAGATCCTACGAGCAGTACTTC.

J is TRBJ2-7 and V is TRBV4-3; D unclear. Per the germline V gene, CDR1 is LGHNA and CDR2 is YSLEER. The ends were cut back, 3 bases at V and 5 bases at J, with 20 bases in the middle. This CDR3 has 16 amino acids. The CDR3 protein is CASSHRERVGPNEQYF. CDR3 nucleotides: TGCGCCAGCAGCCATAGAGAACGGGTAGGGCCGAACGAGCAGTACTTC.

This chain uses TRBV19 with TRBJ2-7; a possible D gene is TRBD1 (5 bases). V dropped 2 bases and J dropped 6 bases, with 11 bases sitting between them. From germline, CDR1 is LNHDA and CDR2 SQIVND (reference sequence). The CDR3 is made up of 13 amino acids. The chain's CDR3 is CASSIPQGLEQYF. The CDR3 DNA follows: TGTGCCAGTAGTATACCCCAGGGCCTCGAGCAGTACTTC.

This clone was recorded only once. The chain has TRBV6-6 and TRBJ2-7; 7 positions agree with TRBD1. CDR1 is MNHNY, CDR2 SVGAGI, per germline (reference sequence). The V gene end was trimmed by 5 bases and the J gene end by 3 bases; junction bases not matched to a gene: 4. The CDR3 consists of 13 residues. CDR3 in DNA: TGTGCCAGCAGTGAGGGACAGAACTACGAGCAGTACTTC. Its translation is CASSEGQNYEQYF.

The chain recombines TRBV6-6 with TRBJ2-1, with TRBD2 identical over 7 bases. In germline, CDR1 is MNHNY, CDR2 SVGAGI (reference sequence). Trimming removed 2 bases from V and 4 bases from J; junction bases left unmatched: 8. This CDR3 is 16 amino acids long. The CDR3 region is CASSYPGGSKYNEQFF. The DNA of the CDR3 is TGTGCCAGCAGTTACCCCGGCGGGAGTAAGTACAATGAGCAGTTCTTC.

The chain links TRBV27 to TRBJ2-1; D unclear. The CDR3 extends over 13 amino acids. CDR1 MNHEY and CDR2 SMNVEV come from the germline V gene (reference sequence). Trimming shortened V by 5 bases and J by 9 bases, and 14 bases separated the two germline ends. As DNA, the CDR3 is TGTGCCAGCAGTCCTCAAGGGATCGGTGAGCAGTTCTTC. Translated: CASSPQGIGEQFF.

The rearrangement links TRBV7-8 to TRBJ2-1; the D gene is possibly TRBD1 (7 bases). CDR1 is SGHVS, CDR2 FQNEAQ, per germline. The CDR3 is 15 residues long. Deletions cut 1 base from V and 6 bases from J, with 13 bases between. This CDR3 is CASSLGAGGLNEQFF. The DNA for the CDR3 is TGTGCCAGCAGCTTAGGGGCAGGGGGGCTCAATGAGCAGTTCTTC.

The sample holds one count of this clone. CDR3 loop: CASGSNQGLGQETQYF. The CDR3 DNA reads as TGTGCTAGTGGTTCGAATCAGGGGCTAGGCCAAGAGACCCAGTACTTC. This chain uses TRBV12-5 with TRBJ2-5, with D perhaps TRBD1 (6 bases). The V gene lost 4 bases and the J gene lost 1 base, with 16 bases spanning the gap. The germline V gene encodes CDR1 LGHNT and CDR2 FRNRAP. The CDR3 length is 16 residues. Combining the CDR3 with reference TRBV12-5 and TRBJ2-5 gives the whole variable domain DARVTQTPRHKVTEMGQEVTMRCQPILGHNTVFWYRQTMMQGLELLAYFRNRAPLDDSGMPKDRFSAEMPDATLATLKIQPSEPRDSAVYFCASGSNQGLGQETQYFGPGTRLLVL.

The chain has TRBV11-2 and TRBJ1-1; D is perhaps TRBD1 (5 bases). The V gene's germline CDR1 is SGHAT and CDR2 FQNNGV. The CDR3 loop spans 13 amino acids. Trimming cost V 6 bases and J 7 bases, with 15 bases left between them. CDR3 in amino acids: CASSDSLWGEAFF. The CDR3 DNA sequence: TGTGCCAGCAGTGACAGTCTCTGGGGTGAAGCTTTCTTT.

J is TRBJ1-3 and V is TRBV2; 7 bases align to TRBD1. The CDR3 covers 15 residues. Trimming took 7 bases from V and 2 from J; bases not matched to a gene: 8. The germline CDR1 and CDR2 sequences are SNHLY and FYNNEI. The CDR3: CASMLGQTPGNTIYF. For the CDR3, the DNA is TGTGCCAGCATGTTGGGACAGACTCCTGGAAACACCATATATTTT.

This sequence joins TRBV27 and TRBJ1-2; 7 positions agree with TRBD1. Germline-derived CDR1 and CDR2 are MNHEY and SMNVEV (reference sequence). After removal of 2 bases from V and 8 bases from J, the junction contained 14 bases not matched to a gene. This CDR3 has 16 residues. CDR3 loop: CASSLKAPNRGSGYTF. DNA for the CDR3: TGTGCCAGCAGTTTAAAGGCCCCTAACAGGGGCTCCGGCTACACCTTC.

The table lists this clone with a few counts. The gene calls are TRBV2 and TRBJ1-3, with a weak D call TRBD1 (5 bases). The germline V gene encodes CDR1 SNHLY and CDR2 FYNNEI. The germline V and J ends were trimmed by 7 bases and 4 bases, with 8 bases remaining between them. This CDR3 has 12 residues. The CDR3 nucleotides are TGTGCCAGCAAGGACATAGGAAACACCATATATTTT. This gives the protein CASKDIGNTIYF. Complete variable domain (other parts from reference TRBV2 and TRBJ1-3): EPEVTQTPSHQVTQMGQEVILRCVPISNHLYFYWYRQILGQKVEFLVSFYNNEISEKSEIFDDQFSVERPDGSNFTLKIRSTKLEDSAMYFCASKDIGNTIYFGEGSWLTVV.

The V call is TRBV6-1, the J call TRBJ1-1, with D unresolved. CDR1 is MNHNS and CDR2 is SASEGT in the germline V gene. The V gene lost 6 bases and the J gene lost 0 bases, with 14 bases spanning the gap. This CDR3 region has 15 residues. The CDR3 DNA sequence: TGTGCCAGCAGGGGAAGGGAGGTAGTGAACACTGAAGCTTTCTTT. Its translation is CASRGREVVNTEAFF.

This sequence joins TRBV11-2 and TRBJ2-2, with 9 bases fitting TRBD2. From germline, CDR1 is SGHAT and CDR2 FQNNGV. The CDR3 spans 14 residues. After removal of 3 bases from V and 5 bases from J, the junction contained 1 base not matched to a gene. As DNA, the CDR3 is TGTGCCAGCAGCTTGCTAGCGGGGACCGGGGAGCTGTTTTTT. The encoded protein is CASSLLAGTGELFF.

The genes are TRBV2 and TRBJ1-6; D is possibly TRBD1 (5 bases). Germline lookup yields CDR1 SNHLY and CDR2 FYNNEI. This CDR3 spans 12 amino acids. V was clipped by 9 bases and J by 4 bases, with 7 bases between them. The CDR3 loop is CARDSYNSPLHF. The CDR3 DNA is TGTGCCAGAGACAGTTATAATTCACCCCTCCACTTT.

The J gene is TRBJ2-1, the V gene TRBV5-1; TRBD1 might be the D (5 bases). Between the trimmed V and J ends, which lost 1 base and 6 bases, there was a span of 17 bases. Germline V CDR1 and CDR2: SGHRS, YFSETQ. This CDR3 is 16 amino acids long. For the CDR3, the DNA is TGCGCCAGCAGCTTGTCTCTCCAGGGATCCGCCAATGAGCAGTTCTTC. It translates to CASSLSLQGSANEQFF.